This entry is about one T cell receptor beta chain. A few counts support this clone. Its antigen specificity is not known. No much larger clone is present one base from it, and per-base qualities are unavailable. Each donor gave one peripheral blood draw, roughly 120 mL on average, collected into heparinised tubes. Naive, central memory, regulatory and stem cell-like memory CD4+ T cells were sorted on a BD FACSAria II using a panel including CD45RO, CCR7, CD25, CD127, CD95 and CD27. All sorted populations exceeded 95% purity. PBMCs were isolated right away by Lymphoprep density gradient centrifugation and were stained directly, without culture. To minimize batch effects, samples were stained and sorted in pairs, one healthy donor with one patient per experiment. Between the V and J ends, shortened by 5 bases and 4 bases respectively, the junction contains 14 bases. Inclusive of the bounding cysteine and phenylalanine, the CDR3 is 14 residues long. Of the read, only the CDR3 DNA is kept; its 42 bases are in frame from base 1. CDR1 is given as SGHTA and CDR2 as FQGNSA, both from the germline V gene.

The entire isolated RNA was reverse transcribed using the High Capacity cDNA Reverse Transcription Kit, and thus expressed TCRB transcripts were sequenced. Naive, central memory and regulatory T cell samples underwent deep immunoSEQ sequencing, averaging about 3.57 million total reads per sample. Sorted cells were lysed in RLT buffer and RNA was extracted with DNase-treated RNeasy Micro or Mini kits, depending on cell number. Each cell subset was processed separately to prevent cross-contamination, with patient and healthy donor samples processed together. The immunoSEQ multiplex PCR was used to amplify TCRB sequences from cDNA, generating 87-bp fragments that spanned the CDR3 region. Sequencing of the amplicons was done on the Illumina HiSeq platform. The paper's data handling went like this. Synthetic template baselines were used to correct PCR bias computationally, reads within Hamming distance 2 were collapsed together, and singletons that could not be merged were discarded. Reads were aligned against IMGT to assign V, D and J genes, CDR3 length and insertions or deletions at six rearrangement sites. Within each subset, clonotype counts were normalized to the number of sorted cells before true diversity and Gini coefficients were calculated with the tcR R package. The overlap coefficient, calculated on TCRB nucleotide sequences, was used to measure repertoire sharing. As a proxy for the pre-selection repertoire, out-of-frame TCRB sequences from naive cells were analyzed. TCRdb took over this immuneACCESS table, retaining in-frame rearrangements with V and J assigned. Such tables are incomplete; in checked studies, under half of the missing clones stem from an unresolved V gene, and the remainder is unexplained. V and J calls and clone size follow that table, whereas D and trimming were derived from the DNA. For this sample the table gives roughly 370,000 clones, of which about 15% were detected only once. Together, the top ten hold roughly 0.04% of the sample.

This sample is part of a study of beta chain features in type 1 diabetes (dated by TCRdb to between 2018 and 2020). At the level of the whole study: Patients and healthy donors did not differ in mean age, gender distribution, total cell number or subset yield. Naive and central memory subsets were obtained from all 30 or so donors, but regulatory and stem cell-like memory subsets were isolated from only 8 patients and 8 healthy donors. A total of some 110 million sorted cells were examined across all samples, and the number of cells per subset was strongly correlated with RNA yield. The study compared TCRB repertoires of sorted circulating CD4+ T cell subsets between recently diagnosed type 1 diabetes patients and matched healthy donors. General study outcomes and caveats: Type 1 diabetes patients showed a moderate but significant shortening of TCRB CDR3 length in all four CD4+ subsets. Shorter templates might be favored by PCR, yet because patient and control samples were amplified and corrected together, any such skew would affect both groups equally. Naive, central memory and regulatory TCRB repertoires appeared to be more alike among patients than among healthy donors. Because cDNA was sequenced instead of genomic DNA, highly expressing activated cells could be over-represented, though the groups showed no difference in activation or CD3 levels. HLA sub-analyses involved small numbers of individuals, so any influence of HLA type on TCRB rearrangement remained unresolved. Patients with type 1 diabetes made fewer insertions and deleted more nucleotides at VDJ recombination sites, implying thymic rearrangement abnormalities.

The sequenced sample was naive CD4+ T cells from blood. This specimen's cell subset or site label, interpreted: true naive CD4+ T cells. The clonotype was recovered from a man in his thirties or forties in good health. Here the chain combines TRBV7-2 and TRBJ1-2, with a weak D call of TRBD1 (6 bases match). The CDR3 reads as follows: CASSPGGQTYGYTF. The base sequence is TGTGCCAGCAGCCCCGGGGGGCAGACCTATGGCTACACCTTC.